This T cell receptor (beta chain) was obtained from a study of T-cell reconstitution after alpha-beta-depleted transplantation in children. Unique molecular identifiers were used to barcode this TCRbeta library. TCRdb re-derived calls from the PCR reads in MiXCR, one entry per CDR3 protein. The table lists roughly 100,000 distinct CDR3 sequences, 4.5% to 7.5% of them singletons. The CDR3 length is 18 residues. CDR1 LNHDA and CDR2 SQIVND come from the germline V gene (reference sequence). J lost 3 bases, V lost 0 bases, and 9 bases had no gene match. To note about this clonotype: Its antigen is not identified.

Study-level findings and limits: Once a year had passed after transplant, T-cell counts and diversity came mostly from newly produced T cells. Several patients had high TCRbeta diversity at day 60; it came from surviving recipient T cells and thymic progenitors.

This TCR was sampled from a female patient aged 2-15 years who had a stem cell transplant for Fanconi anemia, so the T cells may come from the graft donor. The sequencing here drew on PBMCs, mostly from graft donor cells, taken 60 days after TCRalphabeta/CD19-depleted stem cell transplant. This chain connects TRBV19 to TRBJ2-1; 9 bases are a match to TRBD2. The CDR3 here is CASSIDGLARGGYNEQFF. The CDR3 DNA follows: TGTGCCAGTAGTATAGACGGACTAGCGCGAGGGGGCTACAATGAGCAGTTCTTC. The whole variable domain, remainder taken from reference TRBV19 and TRBJ2-1, is DGGITQSPKYLFRKEGQNVTLSCEQNLNHDAMYWYRQDPGQGLRLIYYSQIVNDFQKGDIAEGYSVSREKKESFPLTVTSAQKNPTAFYLCASSIDGLARGGYNEQFFGPGTRLTVL.